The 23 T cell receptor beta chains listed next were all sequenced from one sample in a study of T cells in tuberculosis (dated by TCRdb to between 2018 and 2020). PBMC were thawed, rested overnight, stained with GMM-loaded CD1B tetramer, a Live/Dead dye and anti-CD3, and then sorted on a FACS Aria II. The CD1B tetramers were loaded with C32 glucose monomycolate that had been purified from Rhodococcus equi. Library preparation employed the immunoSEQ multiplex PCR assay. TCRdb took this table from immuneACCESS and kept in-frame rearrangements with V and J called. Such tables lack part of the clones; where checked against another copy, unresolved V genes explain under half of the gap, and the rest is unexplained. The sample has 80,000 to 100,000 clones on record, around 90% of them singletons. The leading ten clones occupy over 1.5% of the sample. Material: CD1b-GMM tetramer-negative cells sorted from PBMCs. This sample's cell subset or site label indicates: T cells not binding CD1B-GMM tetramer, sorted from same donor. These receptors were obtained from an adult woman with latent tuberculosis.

For the CDR3, the DNA is TGTGCCAGCTCACCACCGCAGGGGACAGGGTTGGAGACCCAGTACTTC. Amino acid sequence: CASSPPQGTGLETQYF. The gene calls are TRBV18 and TRBJ2-5; TRBD1 agrees at 9 bases. This CDR3 is 16 amino acids long. Trimming removed 0 bases from V and 5 bases from J; junction bases left unmatched: 7. Germline CDR1 reads KGHSH; CDR2 reads LQKENI.

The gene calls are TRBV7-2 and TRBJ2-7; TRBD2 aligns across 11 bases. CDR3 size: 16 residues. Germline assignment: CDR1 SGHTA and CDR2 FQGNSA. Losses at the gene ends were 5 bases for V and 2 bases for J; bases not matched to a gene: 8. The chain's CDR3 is CASSGLGLAAPYEQYF. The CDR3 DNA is TGTGCCAGCAGCGGGCTGGGACTAGCGGCTCCCTACGAGCAGTACTTC. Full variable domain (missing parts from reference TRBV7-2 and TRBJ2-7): GAGVSQSPSNKVTEKGKDVELRCDPISGHTALYWYRQSLGQGLEFLIYFQGNSAPDKSGLPSDRFSAERTGGSVSTLTIQRTQQEDSAVYLCASSGLGLAAPYEQYFGPGTRLTVT.

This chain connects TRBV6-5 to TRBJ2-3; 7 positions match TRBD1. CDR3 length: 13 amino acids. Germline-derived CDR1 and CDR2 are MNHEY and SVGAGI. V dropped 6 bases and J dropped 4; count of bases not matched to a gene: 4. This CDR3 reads CASRVTGADTQYF. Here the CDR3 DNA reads TGTGCCAGCAGAGTAACAGGGGCAGATACGCAGTATTTT.

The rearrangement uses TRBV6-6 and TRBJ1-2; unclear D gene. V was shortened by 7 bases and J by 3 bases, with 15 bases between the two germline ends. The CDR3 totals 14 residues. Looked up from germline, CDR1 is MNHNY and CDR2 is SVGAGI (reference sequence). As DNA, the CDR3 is TGTGCCAGCACCCTGACAAAAGGCCACTATGGCTACACCTTC. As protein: CASTLTKGHYGYTF.

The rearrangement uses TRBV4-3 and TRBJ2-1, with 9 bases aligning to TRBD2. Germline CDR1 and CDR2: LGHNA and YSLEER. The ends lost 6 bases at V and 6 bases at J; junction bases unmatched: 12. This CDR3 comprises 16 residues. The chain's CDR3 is CASRERGAWVLNEQFF. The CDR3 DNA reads TGCGCCAGCAGAGAGCGGGGGGCCTGGGTTCTCAATGAGCAGTTCTTC.

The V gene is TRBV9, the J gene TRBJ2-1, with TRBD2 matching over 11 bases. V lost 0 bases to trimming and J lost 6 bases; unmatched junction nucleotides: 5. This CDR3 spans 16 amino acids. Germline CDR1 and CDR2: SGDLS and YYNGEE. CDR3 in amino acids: CASSVDVAGGPNEQFF. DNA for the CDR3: TGTGCCAGCAGCGTAGACGTAGCGGGGGGGCCCAATGAGCAGTTCTTC. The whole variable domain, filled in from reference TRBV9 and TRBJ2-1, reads DSGVTQTPKHLITATGQRVTLRCSPRSGDLSVYWYQQSLDQGLQFLIQYYNGEERAKGNILERFSAQQFPDLHSELNLSSLELGDSALYFCASSVDVAGGPNEQFFGPGTRLTVL.

The CDR3 sequence is CATSRELASAKNIQYF. CDR3 nucleotide sequence: TGTGCCACCAGTAGGGAGCTAGCGAGTGCCAAAAACATTCAGTACTTC. The chain uses TRBV15 and TRBJ2-4; D may be TRBD2 (6 bases). V lost 6 bases, J lost 1 base, and 16 bases lay in between. CDR1 LNHNV and CDR2 YYDKDF come from the germline V gene (reference sequence). This CDR3 is built from 16 residues.

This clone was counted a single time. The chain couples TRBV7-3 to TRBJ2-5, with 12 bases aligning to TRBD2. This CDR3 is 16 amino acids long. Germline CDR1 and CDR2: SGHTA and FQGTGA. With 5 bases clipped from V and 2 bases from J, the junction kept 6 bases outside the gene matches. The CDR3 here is CASSRGTSGWQETQYF. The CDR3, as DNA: TGTGCCAGCAGCCGCGGGACTAGCGGGTGGCAAGAGACCCAGTACTTC. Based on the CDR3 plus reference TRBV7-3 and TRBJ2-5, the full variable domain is GAGVSQTPSNKVTEKGKYVELRCDPISGHTALYWYRQSLGQGPEFLIYFQGTGAADDSGLPNDRFFAVRPEGSVSTLKIQRTERGDSAVYLCASSRGTSGWQETQYFGPGTRLLVL.

CDR3 amino acids: CASSQEARRNTEAFF. The CDR3, as DNA: TGTGCCAGCTCCCAAGAAGCGAGGAGAAACACTGAAGCTTTCTTT. The chain carries TRBV18 and TRBJ1-1; D is unclear. The V and J ends lost 6 bases and 2 bases respectively, with 16 bases between them. From germline, CDR1 is KGHSH and CDR2 LQKENI. This CDR3 spans 15 amino acids.

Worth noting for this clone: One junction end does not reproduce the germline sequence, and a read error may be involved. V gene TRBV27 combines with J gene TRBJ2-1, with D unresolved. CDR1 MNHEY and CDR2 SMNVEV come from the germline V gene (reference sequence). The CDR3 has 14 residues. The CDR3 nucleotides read TGTGCCAGCAGTATTACTTATTCCTTCAATGAGCAGTTCTTC. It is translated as CASSITYSFNEQFF.

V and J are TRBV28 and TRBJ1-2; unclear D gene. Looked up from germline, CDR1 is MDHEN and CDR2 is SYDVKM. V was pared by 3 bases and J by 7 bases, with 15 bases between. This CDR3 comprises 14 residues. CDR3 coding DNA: TGTGCCAGCAGTTTCGCACCGGGGTTAAGTGGCTACACCTTC. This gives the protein CASSFAPGLSGYTF.

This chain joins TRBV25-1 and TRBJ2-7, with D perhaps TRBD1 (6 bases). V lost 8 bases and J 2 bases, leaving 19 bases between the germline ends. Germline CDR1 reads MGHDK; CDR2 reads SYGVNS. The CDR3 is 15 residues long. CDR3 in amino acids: CASGKGDLGAYEQYF. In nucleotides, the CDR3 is TGTGCCAGCGGAAAGGGGGATCTGGGCGCCTACGAGCAGTACTTC.

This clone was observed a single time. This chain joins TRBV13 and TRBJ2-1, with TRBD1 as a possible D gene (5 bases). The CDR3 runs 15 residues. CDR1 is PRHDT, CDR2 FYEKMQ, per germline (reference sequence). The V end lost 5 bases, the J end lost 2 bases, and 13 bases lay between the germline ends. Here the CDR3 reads CASSLQGRAYNEQFF. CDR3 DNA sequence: TGTGCCAGCAGCCTCCAGGGTCGTGCCTACAATGAGCAGTTCTTC. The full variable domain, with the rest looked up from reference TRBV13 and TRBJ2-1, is AAGVIQSPRHLIKEKRETATLKCYPIPRHDTVYWYQQGPGQDPQFLISFYEKMQSDKGSIPDRFSAQQFSDYHSELNMSSLELGDSALYFCASSLQGRAYNEQFFGPGTRLTVL.

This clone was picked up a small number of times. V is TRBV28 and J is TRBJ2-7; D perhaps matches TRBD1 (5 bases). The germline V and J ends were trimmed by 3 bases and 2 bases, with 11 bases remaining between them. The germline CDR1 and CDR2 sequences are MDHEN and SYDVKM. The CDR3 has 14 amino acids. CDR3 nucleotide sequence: TGTGCCAGCAGTTTTCAAGGGGTTCCCTACGAGCAGTACGTC. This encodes CASSFQGVPYEQYV.

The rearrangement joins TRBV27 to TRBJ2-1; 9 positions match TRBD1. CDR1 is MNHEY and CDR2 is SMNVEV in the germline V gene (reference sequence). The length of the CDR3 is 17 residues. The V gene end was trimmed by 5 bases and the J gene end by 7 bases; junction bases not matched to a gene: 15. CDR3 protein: CASSAITGVGTGNEQFF. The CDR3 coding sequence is TGTGCCAGCAGTGCGATCACAGGGGTTGGGACAGGGAATGAGCAGTTCTTC.

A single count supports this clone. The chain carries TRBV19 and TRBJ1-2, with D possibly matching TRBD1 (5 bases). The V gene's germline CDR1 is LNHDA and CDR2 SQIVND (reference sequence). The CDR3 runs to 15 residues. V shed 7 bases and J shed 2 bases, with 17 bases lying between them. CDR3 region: CASTDRSAGNYGYTF. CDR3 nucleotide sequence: TGTGCCAGTACCGACCGATCGGCAGGGAACTATGGCTACACCTTC.

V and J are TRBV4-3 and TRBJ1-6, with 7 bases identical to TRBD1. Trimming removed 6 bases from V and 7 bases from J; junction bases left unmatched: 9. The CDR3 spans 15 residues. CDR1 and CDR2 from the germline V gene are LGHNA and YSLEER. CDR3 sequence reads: CASRHSGGTNSPLHF. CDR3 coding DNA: TGCGCCAGCAGACACTCAGGGGGAACGAATTCACCCCTCCACTTT.

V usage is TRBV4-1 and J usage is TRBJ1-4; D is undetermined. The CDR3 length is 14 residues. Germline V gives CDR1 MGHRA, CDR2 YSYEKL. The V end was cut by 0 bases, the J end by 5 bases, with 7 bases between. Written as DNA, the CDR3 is TGCGCCAGCAGCCAAGACAGGATGAATGAAAAACTGTTTTTT. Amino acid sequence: CASSQDRMNEKLFF.

The CDR3: CASSQDSVGSTNYGYTF. The CDR3 nucleotides read TGCGCCAGCAGCCAAGATTCTGTGGGGAGCACAAACTATGGCTACACCTTC. V usage is TRBV4-3 and J usage is TRBJ1-2; D remains ambiguous. V was cut by 0 bases and J by 2 bases, with 16 bases left in between. The V gene's germline CDR1 is LGHNA and CDR2 YSLEER. This CDR3 is 17 amino acids long.

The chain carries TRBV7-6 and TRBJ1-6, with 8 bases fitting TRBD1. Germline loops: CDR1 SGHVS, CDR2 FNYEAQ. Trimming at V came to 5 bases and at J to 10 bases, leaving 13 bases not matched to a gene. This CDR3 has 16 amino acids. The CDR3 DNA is TGTGCCAGCAGCCTACAGACAGGGGAGTTAGAATCACCCCTCCACTTT. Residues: CASSLQTGELESPLHF. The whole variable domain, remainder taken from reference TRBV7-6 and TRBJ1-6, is GAGVSQSPRYKVTKRGQDVALRCDPISGHVSLYWYRQALGQGPEFLTYFNYEAQQDKSGLPNDRFSAERPEGSISTLTIQRTEQRDSAMYRCASSLQTGELESPLHFGNGTRLTVT.

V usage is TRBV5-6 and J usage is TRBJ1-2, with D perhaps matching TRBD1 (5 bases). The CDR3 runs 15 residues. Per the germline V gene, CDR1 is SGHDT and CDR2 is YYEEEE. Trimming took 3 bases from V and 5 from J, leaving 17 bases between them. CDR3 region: CASSSLPGGVYGYTF. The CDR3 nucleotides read TGTGCCAGCAGCTCTTTGCCGGGGGGAGTATATGGCTACACCTTC.

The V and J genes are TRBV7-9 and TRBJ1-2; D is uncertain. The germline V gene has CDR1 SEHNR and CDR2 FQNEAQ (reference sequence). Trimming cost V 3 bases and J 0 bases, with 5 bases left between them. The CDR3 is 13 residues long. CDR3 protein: CASSLSANYGYTF. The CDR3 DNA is TGTGCCAGCAGCTTGTCTGCTAACTATGGCTACACCTTC.

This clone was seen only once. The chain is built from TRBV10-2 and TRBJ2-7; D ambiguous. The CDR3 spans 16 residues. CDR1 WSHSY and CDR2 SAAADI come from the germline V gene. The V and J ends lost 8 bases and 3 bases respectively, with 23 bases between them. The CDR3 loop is CASHRWCGPRHYEQYV. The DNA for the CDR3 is TGCGCCAGCCACCGATGGTGCGGTCCGCGGCACTACGAGCAGTACGTC.